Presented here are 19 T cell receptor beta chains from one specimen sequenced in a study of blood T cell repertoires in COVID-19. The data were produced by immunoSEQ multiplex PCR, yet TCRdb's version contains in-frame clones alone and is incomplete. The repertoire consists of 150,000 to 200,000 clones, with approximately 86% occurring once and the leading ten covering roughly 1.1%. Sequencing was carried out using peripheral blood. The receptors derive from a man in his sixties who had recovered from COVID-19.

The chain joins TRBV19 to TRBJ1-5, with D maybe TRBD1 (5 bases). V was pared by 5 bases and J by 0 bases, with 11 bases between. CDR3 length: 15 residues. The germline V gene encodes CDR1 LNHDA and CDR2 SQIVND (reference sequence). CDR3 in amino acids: CASSSTAYSNQPQHF. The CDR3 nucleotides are TGTGCCAGTAGTTCGACAGCCTATAGCAATCAGCCCCAGCATTTT.

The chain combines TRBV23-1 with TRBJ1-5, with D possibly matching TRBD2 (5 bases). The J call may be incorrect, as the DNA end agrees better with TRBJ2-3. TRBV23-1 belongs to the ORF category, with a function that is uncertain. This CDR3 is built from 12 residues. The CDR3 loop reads CASRPPGLWQYF. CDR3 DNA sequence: TGCGCCAGCAGACCCCCCGGACTCTGGCAGTATTTT.

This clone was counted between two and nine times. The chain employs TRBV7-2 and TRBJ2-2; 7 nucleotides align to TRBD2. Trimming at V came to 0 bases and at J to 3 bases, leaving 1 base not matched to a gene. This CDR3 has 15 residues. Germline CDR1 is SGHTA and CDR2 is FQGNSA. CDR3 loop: CASSLASGYTGELFF. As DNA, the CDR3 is TGTGCCAGCAGCTTAGCTAGCGGGTACACCGGGGAGCTGTTTTTT. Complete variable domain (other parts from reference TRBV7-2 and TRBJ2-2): GAGVSQSPSNKVTEKGKDVELRCDPISGHTALYWYRQSLGQGLEFLIYFQGNSAPDKSGLPSDRFSAERTGGSVSTLTIQRTQQEDSAVYLCASSLASGYTGELFFGEGSRLTVL.

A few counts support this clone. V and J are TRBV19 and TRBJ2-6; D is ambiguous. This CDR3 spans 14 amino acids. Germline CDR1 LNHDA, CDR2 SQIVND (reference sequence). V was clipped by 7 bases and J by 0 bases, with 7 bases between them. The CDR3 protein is CASNSPSGANVLTF. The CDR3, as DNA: TGTGCCAGTAACTCTCCCTCTGGGGCCAACGTCCTGACTTTC.

The CDR3 DNA sequence: TGCAGCGTGTGGGATAGCGGGACATCTTACAATGAGCAGTTCTTC. Translating it yields CSVWDSGTSYNEQFF. V is TRBV29-1 and J is TRBJ2-1; 8 nucleotides match TRBD2. The V gene end was trimmed by 6 bases and the J gene end by 4 bases; junction bases not matched to a gene: 11. This CDR3 spans 15 amino acids. Looked up from germline, CDR1 is SQVTM and CDR2 is ANQGSEA.

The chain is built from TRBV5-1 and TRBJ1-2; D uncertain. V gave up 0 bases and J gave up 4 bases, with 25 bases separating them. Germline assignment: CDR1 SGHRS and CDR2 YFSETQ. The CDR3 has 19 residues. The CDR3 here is CASSLGLEGRTPSSYGYTF. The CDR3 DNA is TGCGCCAGCAGCTTGGGTTTGGAGGGTCGAACCCCGTCCTCCTATGGCTACACCTTC.

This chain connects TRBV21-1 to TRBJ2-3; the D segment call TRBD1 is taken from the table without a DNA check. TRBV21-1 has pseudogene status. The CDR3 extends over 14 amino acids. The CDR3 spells CASSKCGRANTQYF. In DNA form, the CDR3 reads TGTGCCAGCAGCAAATGTGGCAGGGCCAATACGCAGTATTTT.

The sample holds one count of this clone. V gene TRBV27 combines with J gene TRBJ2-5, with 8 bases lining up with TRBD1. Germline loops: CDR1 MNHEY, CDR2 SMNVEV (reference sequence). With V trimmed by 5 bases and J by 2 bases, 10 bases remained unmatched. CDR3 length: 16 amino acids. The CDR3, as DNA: TGTGCCAGCAGTGTAAACCGGGACAGGAATCAAGAGACCCAGTACTTC. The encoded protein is CASSVNRDRNQETQYF.

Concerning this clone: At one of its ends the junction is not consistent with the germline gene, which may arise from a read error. The CDR3 is CASSLRTGGGPYNEQFF. CDR3 nucleotides: TGTGCTAGCAGCTTGAGGACGGGCGGGGGACCCTACAATGAGCAGTTCTTC. The V gene is TRBV7-7, the J gene TRBJ2-1; 7 bases align to TRBD2. Germline V gene lookup returns CDR1 SSHAT and CDR2 FNYEAQ (reference sequence). The length of the CDR3 is 17 residues.

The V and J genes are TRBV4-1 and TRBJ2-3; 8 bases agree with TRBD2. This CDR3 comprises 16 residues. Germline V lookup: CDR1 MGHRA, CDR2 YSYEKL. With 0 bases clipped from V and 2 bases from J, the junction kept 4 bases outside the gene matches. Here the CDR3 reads CASSQDKRGNTDTQYF. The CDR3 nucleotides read TGCGCCAGCAGCCAAGATAAGCGGGGGAACACAGATACGCAGTATTTT.

In DNA, the CDR3 is TGTATAAACGGTGTACTGTTTTTT. It is translated as CINGVLFF. This rearrangement joins TRBV19 to TRBJ1-4, with D unresolved. Germline V gene sequence: CDR1 LNHDA, CDR2 SQIVND (reference sequence). This CDR3 comprises 8 residues.

As DNA, the CDR3 is TGTGCCAGCAGCCTAATGCCAGGGACTTATAGCAATCAGCCCCAGCATTTT. Translated: CASSLMPGTYSNQPQHF. V gene TRBV5-5 combines with J gene TRBJ1-5, with a tentative D call TRBD1 (5 bases). CDR1 and CDR2 (germline): SGHKS, YYEKEE (reference sequence). The CDR3 runs 17 residues. The V end was cut by 4 bases, the J end by 0 bases, with 17 bases between.

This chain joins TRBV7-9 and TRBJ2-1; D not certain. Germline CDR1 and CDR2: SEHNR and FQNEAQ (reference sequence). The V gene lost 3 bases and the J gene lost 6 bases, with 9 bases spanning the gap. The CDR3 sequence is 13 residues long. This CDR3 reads CASSFLSSNEQFF. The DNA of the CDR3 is TGTGCCAGCAGCTTCCTAAGCTCCAATGAGCAGTTCTTC.

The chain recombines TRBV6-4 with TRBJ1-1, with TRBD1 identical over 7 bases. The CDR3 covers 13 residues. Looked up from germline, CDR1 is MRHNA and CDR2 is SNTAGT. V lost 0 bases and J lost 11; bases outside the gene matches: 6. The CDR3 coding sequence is TGTGCCAGCAGTGACTCAAGACAGGGCAGGGCTTTCTTT. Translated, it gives CASSDSRQGRAFF.

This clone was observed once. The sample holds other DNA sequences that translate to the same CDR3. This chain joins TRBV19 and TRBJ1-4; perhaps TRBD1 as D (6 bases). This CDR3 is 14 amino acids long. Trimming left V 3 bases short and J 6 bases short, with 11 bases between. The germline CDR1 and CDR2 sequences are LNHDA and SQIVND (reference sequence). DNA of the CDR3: TGTGCCAGTAGTATGGGCAGGGGAGATGAAAAACTGTTTTTT. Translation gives CASSMGRGDEKLFF.

CDR3 in DNA: TGTGCCAGCAGGCCTAACAGGGGATATAACTATGGCTACACCTTC. It is translated as CASRPNRGYNYGYTF. This chain uses TRBV5-6 with TRBJ1-2; the match to TRBD1 covers 7 bases. V shed 5 bases and J 1 base; nucleotides not matched to a gene: 8. The CDR3 consists of 15 residues. CDR1 and CDR2 from the germline V gene are SGHDT and YYEEEE.

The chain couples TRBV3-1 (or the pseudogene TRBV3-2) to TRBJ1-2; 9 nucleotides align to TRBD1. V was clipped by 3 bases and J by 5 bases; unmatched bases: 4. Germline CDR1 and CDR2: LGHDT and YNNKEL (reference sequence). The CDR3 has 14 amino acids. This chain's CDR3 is CASSQGQGIYGYTF. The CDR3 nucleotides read TGTGCCAGCAGCCAGGGACAGGGTATTTATGGCTACACCTTC.

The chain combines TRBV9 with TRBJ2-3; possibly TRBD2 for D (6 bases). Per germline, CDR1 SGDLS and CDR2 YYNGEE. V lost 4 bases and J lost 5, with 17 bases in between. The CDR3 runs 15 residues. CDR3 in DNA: TGTGCCAGCAGCCCTCGGTCCGGGGGAGTAGATACGCAGTATTTT. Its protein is CASSPRSGGVDTQYF.

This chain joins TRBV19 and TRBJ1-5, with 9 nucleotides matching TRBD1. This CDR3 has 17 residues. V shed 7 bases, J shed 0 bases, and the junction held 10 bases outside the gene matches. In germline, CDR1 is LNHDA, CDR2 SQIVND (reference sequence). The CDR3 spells CASIPGQGRYSNQPQHF. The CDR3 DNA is TGTGCCAGTATTCCCGGACAGGGGCGATATAGCAATCAGCCCCAGCATTTT.